Listed below are T cell receptor beta chains from one sample, sequenced in a study of early T cells in non-severe SARS-CoV-2 infection. TCRdb passed the 5' RACE reads through MiXCR, listing each CDR3 protein once. Of some 80,000 distinct CDR3 sequences listed, around 5% were seen once; the top ten hold under 8%. The sample consisted of whole blood, taken at baseline. These receptors all stem from an adult who was a healthcare worker with PCR-confirmed SARS-CoV-2 infection or an uninfected control (not recorded which). CDR3s leave out the opening cysteine and the closing phenylalanine or tryptophan.

J gene: TRBJ2-1; V gene: TRBV4-1; CDR3 protein: ASSQGQVSSYNEQF
J gene: TRBJ1-1; V gene: TRBV6-5; CDR3 protein: ASSYGGYTEAF
J gene: TRBJ2-7; V gene: TRBV28; CDR3 protein: ASNSGSTYEQY
J gene: TRBJ2-3; V gene: TRBV21-1; CDR3 protein: ASTQRETGNTDTQY
J gene: TRBJ1-2; V gene: TRBV10-1; CDR3 protein: ASSEGGTAADGYT
J gene: TRBJ1-3; V gene: TRBV16; CDR3 protein: ASSQDSSSGNTIY
J gene: TRBJ2-5; V gene: TRBV27; CDR3 protein: ASSSRETQY
J gene: TRBJ1-1; V gene: TRBV7-9; CDR3 protein: ASSLRVSNTEAF
J gene: TRBJ2-6; V gene: TRBV28; CDR3 protein: ASSLWGTGKSGANVLT
J gene: TRBJ1-2; V gene: TRBV7-2; CDR3 protein: ASSPPGAGHGYT
J gene: TRBJ1-2; V gene: TRBV9; CDR3 protein: ASSLDRERTNYGYT
J gene: TRBJ2-7; V gene: TRBV28; CDR3 protein: ASMLAYEQY
J gene: TRBJ2-2; V gene: TRBV19; CDR3 protein: ASSIARLAGGPSGELF
J gene: TRBJ1-2; V gene: TRBV5-1; CDR3 protein: ASSLEGDTYGYT
J gene: TRBJ2-5; V gene: TRBV7-6; CDR3 protein: ASSHRLAGGVETQY
J gene: TRBJ2-1; V gene: TRBV4-2; CDR3 protein: ASSPLGQGRSEQF
J gene: TRBJ2-3; V gene: TRBV19; CDR3 protein: ASGRNTDTQY
J gene: TRBJ1-1; V gene: TRBV29-1; CDR3 protein: SVGDRGPSGYTEAF
J gene: TRBJ2-3; V gene: TRBV6-5; CDR3 protein: ASTRAGTGLADTQY